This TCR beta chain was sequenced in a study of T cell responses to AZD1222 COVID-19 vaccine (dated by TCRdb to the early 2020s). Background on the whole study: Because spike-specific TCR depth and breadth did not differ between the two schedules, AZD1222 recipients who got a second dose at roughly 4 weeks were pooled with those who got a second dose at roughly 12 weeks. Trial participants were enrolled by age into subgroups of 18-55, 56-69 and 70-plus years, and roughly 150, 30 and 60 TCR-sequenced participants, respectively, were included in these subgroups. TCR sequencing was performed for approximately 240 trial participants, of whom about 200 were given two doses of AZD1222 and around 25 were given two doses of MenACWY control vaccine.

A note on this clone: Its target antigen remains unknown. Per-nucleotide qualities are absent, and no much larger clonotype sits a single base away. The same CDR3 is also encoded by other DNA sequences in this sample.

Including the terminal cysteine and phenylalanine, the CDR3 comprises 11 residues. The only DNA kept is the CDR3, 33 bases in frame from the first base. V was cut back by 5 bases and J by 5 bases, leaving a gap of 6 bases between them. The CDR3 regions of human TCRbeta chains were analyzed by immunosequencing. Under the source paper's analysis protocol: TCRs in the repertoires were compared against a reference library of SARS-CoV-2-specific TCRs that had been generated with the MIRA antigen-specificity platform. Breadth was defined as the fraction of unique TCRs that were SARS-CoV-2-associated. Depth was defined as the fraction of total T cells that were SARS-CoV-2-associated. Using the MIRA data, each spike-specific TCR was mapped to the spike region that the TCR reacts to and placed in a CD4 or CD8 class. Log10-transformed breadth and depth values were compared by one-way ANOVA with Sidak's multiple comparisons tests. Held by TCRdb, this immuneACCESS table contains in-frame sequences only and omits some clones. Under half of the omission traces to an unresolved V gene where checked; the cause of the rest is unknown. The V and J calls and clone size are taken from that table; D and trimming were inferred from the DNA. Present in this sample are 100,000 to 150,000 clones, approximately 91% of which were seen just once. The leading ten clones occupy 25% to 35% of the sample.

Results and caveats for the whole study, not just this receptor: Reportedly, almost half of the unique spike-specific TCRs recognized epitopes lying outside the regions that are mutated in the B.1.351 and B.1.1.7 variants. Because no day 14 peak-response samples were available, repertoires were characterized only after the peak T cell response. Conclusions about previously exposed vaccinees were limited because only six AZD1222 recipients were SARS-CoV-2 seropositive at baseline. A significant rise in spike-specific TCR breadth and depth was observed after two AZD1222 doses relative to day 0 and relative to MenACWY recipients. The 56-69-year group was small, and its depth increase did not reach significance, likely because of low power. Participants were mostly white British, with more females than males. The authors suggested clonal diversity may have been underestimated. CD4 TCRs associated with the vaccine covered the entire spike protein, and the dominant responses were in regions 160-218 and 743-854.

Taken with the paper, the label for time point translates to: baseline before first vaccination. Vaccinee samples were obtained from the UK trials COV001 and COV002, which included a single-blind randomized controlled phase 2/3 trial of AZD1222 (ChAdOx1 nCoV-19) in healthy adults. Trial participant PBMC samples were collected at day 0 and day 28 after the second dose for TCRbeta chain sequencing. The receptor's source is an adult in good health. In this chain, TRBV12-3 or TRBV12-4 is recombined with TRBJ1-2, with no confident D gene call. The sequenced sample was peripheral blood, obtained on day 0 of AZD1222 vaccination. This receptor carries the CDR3 CASSRRYGYTF. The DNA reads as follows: TGTGCCAGCAGTCGTCGTTATGGCTACACCTTC.